A selection of T cell receptor beta chains follows, all from one sample in a study of blood T cell repertoires in COVID-19. The repertoire was sequenced with immunoSEQ multiplex PCR; TCRdb's copy has only in-frame clones and lacks some. This sample has about 360,000 clones, with approximately 86% found just once. What was sequenced was peripheral blood. These receptors were taken from a human donor in a cohort sampled during active COVID-19. Each CDR3 is given without its conserved first and last residue.

TRBJ1-6	TRBV4-1	ASSQEPGSGSPLH
TRBJ1-3	TRBV18	ASSPPATETGGGGNTIY
TRBJ2-7	TRBV11-3	ASSLVSGGLQY
TRBJ2-1	TRBV19	ASSIYPGTNYNEQF
TRBJ1-5	TRBV24-1	ATSDRGTGVQPQH
TRBJ1-4	TRBV13	ASSLQGQGREKLF
TRBJ2-7	TRBV7-3	ASSPQGGSYEQY
TRBJ2-7	TRBV5-1	ASSHQNRDEQY
TRBJ2-1	TRBV11-1	ASSPTSGRAEEQF
TRBJ2-1	TRBV2	ASSEVQSSYNEQF
TRBJ1-1	TRBV6-1	ASSESGGAQVNTEAF
TRBJ2-1	TRBV6-4	ASSASSGGANEQF
TRBJ2-7	TRBV2	ASRGDRAYEQY
TRBJ2-7	TRBV5-1	ASSLDPFAGRVSYEQY
TRBJ1-1	TRBV4-2	ASSQDAGGDTEAF
TRBJ1-4	TRBV3-1/TRBV3-2	ASSRDLQGRIEKLF
TRBJ1-4	TRBV9	ASSVGTRTFGEKLF
TRBJ1-4	TRBV15	ATSPRATNEKLF
TRBJ1-4	TRBV2	ASTPDTSTNEKLF
TRBJ2-3	TRBV11-2	ASSLNPPGGLGTQY
TRBJ1-5	TRBV7-2	ASSRDRGYNQPQH
TRBJ2-7	TRBV4-1	ASRQSPTGGYSYEQY
TRBJ1-2	TRBV5-4	ASSPRTGNYGYT
TRBJ1-2	TRBV3-1/TRBV3-2	ASSQHGYGYT
TRBJ1-1	TRBV18	ASKKGQGAEAF
TRBJ2-5	TRBV2	ASSEGGETQY
TRBJ2-2	TRBV11-1	ASSLVPGVGELF
TRBJ2-7	TRBV4-2	ASSQTSGSFYEQY
TRBJ2-1	TRBV7-2	ASSLGGGGAYEQF
TRBJ2-3	TRBV27	ASSFSGTSGIFTDTQY
TRBJ2-3	TRBV18	ASSTLAGGTDTQY
TRBJ1-2	TRBV2	ASSRTGDGYT
TRBJ2-3	TRBV7-7	ASSSSNTDTQY